This is a list of T cell receptor beta chains from one sample in a study of vaccination and CD4 T cells after COVID-19. TCRdb itself ran the PCR reads through MiXCR, one entry per CDR3 protein. Here the sample spans about 14,000 distinct CDR3 sequences, around 30% being singletons. For these TCRs, the target antigens are not known. Sample: CD4+ T cells from blood, cultured in vitro, taken before SARS-CoV-2 vaccination. These receptors all come from a human donor who received a COVID-19 vaccine. CDR3s include the opening cysteine and the closing phenylalanine or tryptophan. D genes are given only for firm matches. Only some rows state a clone size, as once, few, many or a class for expanded clones.

>15|few|TRBV6-1|TRBJ1-2|NA
CASFKGQGAGVGYTF
TGTGCCAGCTTTAAAGGGCAAGGGGCAGGGGTTGGCTACACCTTC
>14|few|TRBV10-3|TRBJ2-5|NA
CAISPEAGRGTQYF
TGTGCCATCAGTCCGGAGGCAGGACGAGGGACCCAGTACTTC
>17|NA|TRBV2|TRBJ1-6|TRBD1
CASSEGRDRYFNSPLHF
TGTGCCAGCAGTGAAGGGCGGGACAGATATTTTAATTCACCCCTCCACTTT
>14|NA|TRBV6-5|TRBJ1-6|TRBD1
CASSSTGRNSPLHF
TGTGCCAGCAGTTCGACAGGGAGGAATTCACCCCTCCACTTT
>12|few|TRBV20-1|TRBJ2-7|NA
CSATRTDYEQYF
TGCAGTGCTACACGGACAGACTACGAGCAGTACTTC
>13|NA|TRBV6-4|TRBJ1-2|NA
CATGLGHLMGYTF
TGTGCCACCGGGTTGGGCCACCTTATGGGCTACACCTTC
>14|few|TRBV7-8|TRBJ1-2|TRBD1
CASSFTDREYGYTF
TGTGCCAGCAGCTTTACCGACAGGGAATATGGCTACACCTTC
>15|NA|TRBV2|TRBJ1-2|TRBD1
CASSIAQGAVGGYTF
TGTGCCAGCAGTATCGCACAGGGGGCTGTCGGGGGCTACACCTTC
>15|few|TRBV11-2|TRBJ2-5|NA
CASSLGARGEETQYF
TGTGCCAGCAGCTTAGGCGCTCGAGGCGAAGAGACCCAGTACTTC
>16|NA|TRBV10-3|TRBJ2-2|NA
CAISESSSANTGELFF
TGTGCCATCAGTGAGTCAAGTTCAGCGAACACCGGGGAGCTGTTTTTT
>15|few|TRBV20-1|TRBJ2-3|TRBD2
CSAPDRGGSTDTQYF
TGCAGTGCCCCCGACCGGGGGGGGAGCACAGATACGCAGTATTTT
>13|few|TRBV7-6|TRBJ1-1|NA
CASSLESGTEAFF
TGTGCCAGCAGCTTAGAGTCGGGAACTGAAGCTTTCTTT
>16|once|TRBV3-1|TRBJ2-7|TRBD2
CASSQGVLAGGGEQYF
TGTGCCAGCAGCCAAGGGGTTTTAGCGGGGGGTGGCGAGCAGTACTTC
>14|NA|TRBV5-5|TRBJ1-2|NA
CASRPGTGPYGYTF
TGTGCCAGCAGGCCCGGGACCGGCCCCTATGGCTACACCTTC
>12|NA|TRBV5-4|TRBJ2-3|NA
CASSPTQGTQYF
TGTGCCAGCAGCCCCACCCAGGGTACGCAGTATTTT
>14|NA|TRBV30|TRBJ1-4|TRBD1
CAWSVLGGGEKLFF
TGTGCCTGGAGTGTACTAGGGGGCGGTGAAAAACTGTTTTTT
>13|few|TRBV6-1|TRBJ1-1|NA
CASSALQVTEAFF
TGTGCCAGCAGCGCCTTACAGGTCACTGAAGCTTTCTTT
>15|NA|TRBV18|TRBJ1-1|NA
CTTLLTGTMNTEAFF
TGTACCACCTTACTGACCGGGACGATGAACACTGAAGCTTTCTTT
>15|NA|TRBV25-1|TRBJ2-1|TRBD2
CASSVPGLARNEQFF
TGTGCCAGCAGTGTCCCGGGACTAGCTCGGAATGAGCAGTTCTTC
>17|NA|TRBV29-1|TRBJ1-2|TRBD1
CSVEFPRVAGTGYGYTF
TGCAGCGTTGAATTCCCCCGGGTCGCCGGGACAGGGTATGGCTACACCTTC
>14|NA|TRBV5-1|TRBJ1-1|TRBD1
CASSRDRVNTEAFF
TGCGCCAGCAGCCGGGACAGGGTCAACACTGAAGCTTTCTTT
>14|NA|TRBV20-1|TRBJ2-2|NA
CSASRGEGAGELFF
TGCAGTGCTAGTAGAGGGGAAGGGGCCGGGGAGCTGTTTTTT
>13|medium-sized|TRBV20-1|TRBJ2-5|NA
CSASSVGGETQYF
TGCAGTGCTTCAAGCGTGGGAGGCGAGACCCAGTACTTC
>15|hyperexpanded|TRBV15|TRBJ2-1|NA
CATSRVRRHPNEQFF
TGTGCCACCAGCAGAGTCCGGAGGCACCCGAATGAGCAGTTCTTC
>15|once|TRBV10-1|TRBJ2-6|NA
CASSPQGSGANVLTF
TGCGCCAGCAGTCCACAGGGATCCGGGGCCAACGTCCTGACTTTC
>15|NA|TRBV6-1|TRBJ1-5|TRBD1
CASSVIQGANQPQHF
TGTGCCAGCAGCGTAATCCAGGGGGCGAATCAGCCCCAGCATTTT
>13|NA|TRBV6-1|TRBJ1-1|NA
CASTWGGDTEAFF
TGTGCCAGCACCTGGGGGGGCGACACTGAAGCTTTCTTT
>15|NA|TRBV5-1|TRBJ2-3|NA
CASSLAGTSTDTQYF
TGCGCCAGCAGCTTGGCCGGGACTAGCACAGATACGCAGTATTTT
>14|NA|TRBV24-1|TRBJ2-1|TRBD2
CATGGLALFNEQFF
TGTGCCACCGGGGGACTAGCGCTCTTCAATGAGCAGTTCTTC
>14|once|TRBV12-3/TRBV12-4|TRBJ2-7|NA
CASSADGRGDEQYF
TGTGCCAGCAGTGCGGACGGTCGAGGGGACGAGCAGTACTTC
>13|few|TRBV7-6|TRBJ2-5|NA
CASSLGVGETQYF
TGTGCCAGCAGCTTAGGGGTTGGGGAGACCCAGTACTTC
>12|few|TRBV29-1|TRBJ2-7|NA
CSVEERAGEQYF
TGCAGCGTTGAAGAGAGGGCAGGCGAGCAGTACTTC
>12|NA|TRBV29-1|TRBJ2-7|NA
CSVGIIMGEQYF
TGCAGCGTTGGAATCATCATGGGGGAGCAGTACTTC
>18|few|TRBV10-1|TRBJ2-3|TRBD2
CASSESLSGGAGTDTQYF
TGCGCCAGCAGTGAGAGTCTAAGCGGGGGGGCCGGGACAGATACGCAGTATTTT
>12|NA|TRBV5-1|TRBJ2-5|NA
CASSPSQETQYF
TGCGCCAGCAGCCCCTCCCAAGAGACCCAGTACTTC
>11|NA|TRBV29-1|TRBJ2-7|TRBD1
CSVRTGGEQYF
TGCAGCGTCAGGACAGGGGGCGAGCAGTACTTC
>13|NA|TRBV20-1|TRBJ1-1|NA
CSAREAAATEAFF
TGCAGTGCTAGAGAGGCGGCAGCTACTGAAGCTTTCTTT
>12|few|TRBV7-2|TRBJ2-3|NA
CASRGAGDTQYF
TGTGCCAGCAGAGGGGCGGGAGATACGCAGTATTTT
>14|few|TRBV7-2|TRBJ2-5|NA
CASSSNLGQKTQYF
TGTGCCAGCAGCTCCAACCTTGGACAGAAGACCCAGTACTTC
>14|NA|TRBV7-2|TRBJ1-2|NA
CASSLVRGRDGYTF
TGTGCCAGCAGCTTAGTGCGGGGCCGGGATGGCTACACCTTC
>14|few|TRBV6-5|TRBJ1-2|NA
CASSYSGGGYGYTF
TGTGCCAGCAGTTACTCCGGGGGGGGCTATGGCTACACCTTC
>15|NA|TRBV28|TRBJ1-2|TRBD1
CASSFRQGLGIGYTF
TGTGCCAGCAGTTTCAGACAGGGACTGGGAATCGGCTACACCTTC
>13|NA|TRBV30|TRBJ1-5|NA
CAWTPEGDQPQHF
TGTGCCTGGACCCCCGAGGGGGATCAGCCCCAGCATTTT
>14|few|TRBV7-9|TRBJ1-2|TRBD1
CASSTQNRGSGYTF
TGTGCCAGCAGCACGCAAAACAGGGGTTCTGGGTACACCTTC
>14|NA|TRBV5-1|TRBJ2-7|NA
CASSLGQGNYEQYF
TGCGCCAGCAGCTTGGGCCAGGGGAACTACGAGCAGTACTTC
>14|once|TRBV6-1|TRBJ1-5|NA
CASSVTDSNQPQHF
TGTGCCAGCAGTGTGACGGATAGCAATCAGCCCCAGCATTTT
>14|few|TRBV12-3/TRBV12-4|TRBJ2-7|TRBD1
CASSVGQGPYEQYF
TGTGCCAGCAGTGTCGGACAGGGGCCCTACGAGCAGTACTTC
>15|NA|TRBV12-3/TRBV12-4|TRBJ2-7|NA
CASSRGDASSYEQYF
TGTGCCAGCAGTCGCGGGGACGCCAGCTCCTACGAGCAGTACTTC
>15|NA|TRBV2|TRBJ2-2|TRBD2
CASSGLTSGTGELFF
TGTGCCAGCAGTGGTCTAACTAGCGGGACCGGGGAGCTGTTTTTT